This T cell receptor (beta chain) is drawn from a study of Tregs in tolerant kidney transplant recipients. Here immunoSEQ multiplex PCR was the method, and the copy in TCRdb shows in-frame clones only, minus some. The sample consists of about 94,000 clones, more than 85% of them appearing once. General study findings and limits: Activated donor B cell expansion appeared to reveal the most relevant donor-specific TCRbeta repertoire. Donor-specific Treg expansion exceeded global Treg expansion in tolerant patients, suggesting antigen drive. Biological reproducibility was not directly addressed, but technical replication error appeared minimal.

As regards this clone: The antigen remains undetermined.

Thawed PBMCs were FACS-sorted into unstimulated CD4+CD25+CD127- regulatory T cells, CD4+CD25- non-regulatory cells, CD4 and CD8 cells. Germline lookup yields CDR1 LGHNA and CDR2 YSLEER. Unmatched junction bases numbered 0, after V lost 4 bases and J lost 6 bases. This CDR3 comprises 14 residues. Specimen: CD4+ T cells from blood, collected before the transplant. This clonotype originated in a human donor who received a combined kidney and bone marrow transplant. The chain couples TRBV4-3 to TRBJ1-4; 12 bases match TRBD1. The CDR3 nucleotides are TGCGCCAGCAGCCGGGACAGGGGGCATGAAAAACTGTTTTTT. Translation gives CASSRDRGHEKLFF.